This T cell receptor (beta chain) comes out of a study of shared clonotypes between healthy human individuals. Study as a whole: Each donor had three CD4 naive, three CD4 memory, two CD8 naive and one CD8 memory plate. Study results and limitations: Generation probability values for non-shared clonotypes were lower than those for clonotypes shared by all four donors.

TCRdb keeps only in-frame clones here, not all; method: immunoSEQ multiplex PCR. In the table there are roughly 2.1 million clones, around 93% of which are singletons. This clone was detected once. Its antigen is as yet unknown. There are 14 residues in the CDR3. V was pared by 3 bases and J by 1 base, with 9 bases between. CDR1 and CDR2 from the germline V gene are MDHEN and SYDVKM. In the naive CD8 group, cells lacked CD45RO and were positively selected for CCR7, so terminally differentiated effector memory CD45RA+ cells were left out. The receptor was derived from a man younger than 35 in good health. Some clones in this sample may be carry-over from other donors' samples. The genes are TRBV28 and TRBJ1-1; D gene uncertain. The sample was naive CD8+ T cells from PBMCs. The CDR3 protein is CASSFEDWNTEAFF. The CDR3 bases are TGTGCCAGCAGTTTCGAAGACTGGAACACTGAAGCTTTCTTT.